This T cell receptor beta chain appears in the sequencing data of a study of OX40 agonist ivuxolimab in advanced cancers. For context, the study as a whole: Ivuxolimab, which targeted the costimulatory receptor OX40 (CD134), was an agonistic, fully human IgG2 monoclonal antibody. Intravenous ivuxolimab was administered to patients every 2 weeks at six dose levels: 0.01, 0.1, 0.3, 1.5, 3 and 10 mg/kg. Among the 50 to 55 dose-escalation patients, approximately 20 had hepatocellular carcinoma, approximately 15 melanoma, 9 renal cell carcinoma and 9 head and neck cancer. A male proportion of around 83% and a mean age of approximately 61 years, ranging from roughly 23 to 90, were recorded for the dose-escalation cohort. Patients were allowed to have had prior anti-PD-1, anti-PD-L1 or anti-CTLA-4 therapy, and approximately 40% of the dose-escalation patients had previously received checkpoint inhibitors. Partial responses occurred in three dose-escalation patients: two with cutaneous melanoma and one with hepatocellular carcinoma. The point of sequencing TCRbeta in the periphery was to test whether ivuxolimab changed TCR sequence diversity and drove clonal T-cell expansion. The paper describes the monotherapy dose-escalation part (N ≈ 49 patients) of the phase I trial of ivuxolimab. The full study reports these points: Antigen specificity was not determined for the clonally expanded peripheral T cells. After ivuxolimab, more expanded clones were found on average in CD8+ T cells than in CD4+ T cells. At doses of 0.1 to 3.0 mg/kg, clonal expansion of both CD4+ and CD8+ T cells in blood was seen between baseline and week 6. Low levels of normalized T-cell clonal expansion were also seen in some nonresponding patients. In the 0.1-3.0 mg/kg groups, partial responders had among the lowest normalized peripheral clonal expansion, particularly in CD8+ T cells.

To sequence the TCRbeta CDR3 region, genomic DNA was isolated from the sorted cells. The immunoSEQ Assay was used to sequence the TCRbeta CDR3 regions. TCRdb's version of the immuneACCESS table is confined to in-frame rearrangements and falls short of the full clone set. An unresolved V gene accounts for under half of the shortfall where checked; the remainder is of unknown origin. The sample includes tens of thousands of clones, with around 83% observed a single time. Over 2% of the sample lies in the top ten. For CDR1 and CDR2, the germline V gene (reference sequence) lists LNHDA and SQIVND. From the cysteine through the phenylalanine, the CDR3 covers 14 amino acids. Only CDR3 DNA remains: 42 bases, in frame from the first base. Relative to germline, V is missing 5 bases and J is missing 5 bases, with 5 bases of the junction outside any gene match. On this clone: No antigen is known for it. Base qualities are not at hand, and no much larger clone is one base apart.

The trial excluded patients who had a history of autoimmune disease or who were on systemic immunosuppression. Peripheral blood for TCR sequencing was drawn from every dose cohort at baseline, at cycle 4 day 1 and at cycle 7 day 1. The samples were drawn from a first-in-human, open-label, multicenter phase I dose-escalation trial of ivuxolimab. Adults with locally advanced or metastatic melanoma, renal cell, hepatocellular, or head and neck squamous cell carcinoma were enrolled in the trial. Before TCR sequencing, CD4+ T cells and CD8+ T cells from peripheral blood were sorted into separate populations.

The chain links TRBV19 with TRBJ1-1, and 10 junction bases match TRBD1. The source material was CD4+ or CD8+ T cells sorted from blood, sampled in a trial of the OX40 agonist ivuxolimab. The source is an adult with an advanced solid tumor such as melanoma, head and neck, liver or kidney cancer. CDR3 protein: CASSPGTGETEAFF. The DNA reads as follows: TGTGCCAGTAGTCCCGGGACAGGGGAAACTGAAGCTTTCTTT.